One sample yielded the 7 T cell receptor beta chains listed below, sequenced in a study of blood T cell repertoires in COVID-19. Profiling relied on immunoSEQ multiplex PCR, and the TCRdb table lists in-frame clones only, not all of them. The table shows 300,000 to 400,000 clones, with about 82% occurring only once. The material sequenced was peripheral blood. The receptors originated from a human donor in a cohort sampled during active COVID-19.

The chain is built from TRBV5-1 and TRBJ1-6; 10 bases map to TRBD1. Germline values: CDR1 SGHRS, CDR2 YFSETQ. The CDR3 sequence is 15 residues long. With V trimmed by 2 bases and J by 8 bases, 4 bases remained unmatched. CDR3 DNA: TGCGCCAGCAGCTTAACGGGGACAGGGGATTCACCCCTCCACTTT. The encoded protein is CASSLTGTGDSPLHF.

CDR3 protein: CASRHGTGGLHYYGYTF. In DNA, the CDR3 is TGTGCCAGCAGACACGGGACAGGGGGCCTCCATTACTATGGCTACACCTTC. The rearrangement links TRBV27 to TRBJ1-2; 12 nucleotides line up with TRBD1. Trimming took 6 bases from V and 3 from J; bases not matched to a gene: 11. The CDR3 contains 17 residues. Germline V gene lookup returns CDR1 MNHEY and CDR2 SMNVEV (reference sequence).

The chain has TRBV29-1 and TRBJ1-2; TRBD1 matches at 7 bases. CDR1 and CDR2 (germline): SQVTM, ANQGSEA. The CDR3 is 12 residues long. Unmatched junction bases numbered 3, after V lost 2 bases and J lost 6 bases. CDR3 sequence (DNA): TGCAGCGTTGAAAAGGGGGCCGATGGCTACACCTTC. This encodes CSVEKGADGYTF.

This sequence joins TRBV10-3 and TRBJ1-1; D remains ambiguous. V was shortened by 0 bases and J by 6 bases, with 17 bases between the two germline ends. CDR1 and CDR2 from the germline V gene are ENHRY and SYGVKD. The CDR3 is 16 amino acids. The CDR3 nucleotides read TGTGCCATCAGTGAGTCGGGAGGAAGGTCTTTCGCTGAAGCTTTCTTT. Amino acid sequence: CAISESGGRSFAEAFF.

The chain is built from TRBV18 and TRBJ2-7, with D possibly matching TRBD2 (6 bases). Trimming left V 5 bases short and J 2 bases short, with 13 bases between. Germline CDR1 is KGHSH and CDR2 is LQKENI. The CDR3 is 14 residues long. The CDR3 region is CASSGSGVTYEQYF. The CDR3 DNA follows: TGTGCCAGCTCAGGATCGGGGGTGACCTACGAGCAGTACTTC. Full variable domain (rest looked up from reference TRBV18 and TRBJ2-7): NAGVMQNPRHLVRRRGQEARLRCSPMKGHSHVYWYRQLPEEGLKFMVYLQKENIIDESGMPKERFSAEFPKEGPSILRIQQVVRGDSAAYFCASSGSGVTYEQYFGPGTRLTVT.

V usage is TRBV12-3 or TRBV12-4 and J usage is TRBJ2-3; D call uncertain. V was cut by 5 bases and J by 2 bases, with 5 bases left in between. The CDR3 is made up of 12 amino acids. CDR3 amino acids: CASSQITDTQYF. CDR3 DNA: TGTGCCAGCAGTCAGATCACAGATACGCAGTATTTT.

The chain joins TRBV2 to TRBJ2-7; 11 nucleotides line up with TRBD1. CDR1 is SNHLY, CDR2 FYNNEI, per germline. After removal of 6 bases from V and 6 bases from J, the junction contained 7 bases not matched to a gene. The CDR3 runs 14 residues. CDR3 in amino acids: CASRGTGGLGEQYF. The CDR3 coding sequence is TGTGCCAGCAGGGGGACAGGGGGGTTGGGCGAGCAGTACTTC.